This T cell receptor (beta chain) comes out of a study of blood T cell repertoires in COVID-19. Authors' processing steps: Researchers report that nucleated cell counts were estimated from reference gene primer amplification. Repertoires were generated with immunoSEQ multiplex PCR, while TCRdb's copy carries only in-frame clones and drops some. V, J and clone size reflect that table, while D and trimming were determined from the DNA. The data show roughly 240,000 clones, approximately 88% seen once. Germline CDR1 LGHNA, CDR2 YSLEER. The CDR3 covers 15 residues. The V and J ends lost 1 base and 2 bases, in that order; junction bases with no gene match: 2. Ages ranged from roughly 18 to 100 years, with residence in approximately 25 US areas. Assignments of participants to cohorts depended upon their own reported clinical history.

The sample consisted of PBMCs or T cells enriched from blood (not recorded which). The chain is built from TRBV4-3 and TRBJ1-3; TRBD1 matches at 7 bases. This TCR derives from a woman in her thirties or forties with acute COVID-19. In nucleotides, the CDR3 is TGCGCCAGCAGCCAAGCCGGGACAGCTGGAAACACCATATATTTT. It specifies CASSQAGTAGNTIYF.